What follows are 4 T cell receptor beta chains derived from one specimen sequenced in a study of OX40 agonist ivuxolimab in advanced cancers. Clones were sequenced by immunoSEQ multiplex PCR, and TCRdb holds only the in-frame ones, with some missing. Among fewer than 40,000 clones, over 60% were seen once, and the ten largest hold around 21%. Sequences were derived from CD4+ or CD8+ T cells sorted from blood, sampled in a trial of the OX40 agonist ivuxolimab. The source is an adult with an advanced solid tumor such as melanoma, head and neck, liver or kidney cancer.

The CDR3 DNA follows: TGCGCCAGCAGGGGGACTAGCGCTGGAGATACGCAGTATTTT. Protein sequence: CASRGTSAGDTQYF. J is TRBJ2-3 and V is TRBV5-1; TRBD2 agrees at 10 bases. The V and J ends lost 5 bases and 5 bases, in that order; junction bases with no gene match: 5. The CDR3 has 14 residues. Per germline, CDR1 SGHRS and CDR2 YFSETQ.

This clone was seen a handful of times. This sequence joins TRBV7-9 and TRBJ1-1; TRBD1 matches at 8 bases. V shed 5 bases, J shed 4 bases, and the junction held 6 bases outside the gene matches. This CDR3 has 14 residues. Germline-derived CDR1 and CDR2 are SEHNR and FQNEAQ (reference sequence). Here the CDR3 DNA reads TGTGCCAGCAGCAAGGACAGGGATGGCACTGAAGCTTTCTTT. Translation gives CASSKDRDGTEAFF.

V gene TRBV10-3 combines with J gene TRBJ1-6; the D gene is possibly TRBD1 (5 bases). Germline CDR1 and CDR2: ENHRY and SYGVKD. This CDR3 spans 15 amino acids. Trimming took off 3 bases at V and 6 bases at J, with 12 bases between the two ends. This CDR3 is CAISDGGRGNSPLHF. The CDR3 DNA sequence: TGTGCCATCAGTGACGGGGGAAGGGGTAATTCACCCCTCCACTTT.

The chain couples TRBV29-1 to TRBJ2-7, with TRBD2 as a possible D gene (5 bases). V lost 4 bases and J lost 3, with 7 bases in between. Germline CDR1 is SQVTM and CDR2 is ANQGSEA. CDR3 length: 11 amino acids. The CDR3 DNA sequence: TGCAGCGTTGGCCGGGGCTACGAGCAGTACTTC. This codes for CSVGRGYEQYF.